Listed below are T cell receptor beta chains from one sample, sequenced in a study of Ad26.COV2.S vaccination and SARS-CoV-2 variants. Only in-frame clones appear in the TCRdb table, and some are missing; sequencing was by immunoSEQ multiplex PCR. The table shows about 350,000 clones, with about 85% occurring only once. The sample consisted of peripheral blood, taken in a trial of Ad26.COV2.S vaccine versus placebo. Receptor source: a person between 18 and 60 years old who received the Ad26.COV2.S COVID-19 vaccine or a placebo. Each CDR3 is given with its conserved first and last residue. D genes are given only for firm matches. Where a row states a size, it is once, few, many or the class of an expanded clone; other rows omit it.

TRBV28	-	-	TRBJ1-2	TGTGCCAGCACCTCCGGACGGTACTATGGCTACACCTTC	CASTSGRYYGYTF
TRBV28	-	-	TRBJ1-4	TGTGCCAGCAGAGTAGAAAGGGCCCCGGGTGGGGAAAAACTGTTTTTT	CASRVERAPGGEKLFF
TRBV9	-	TRBD2	TRBJ2-1	TGTGCCAGCAGCGTAGTTCCGGGGGGCTCCTACAATGAGCAGTTCTTC	CASSVVPGGSYNEQFF
TRBV11-2	-	-	TRBJ2-2	TGTGCCAGCAGCCCATCATGGCCGAACACCGGGGAGCTGTTTTTT	CASSPSWPNTGELFF
TRBV19	-	TRBD2	TRBJ2-5	TGTGCCAGTAGTATAGGTGTCCGATTCGGGACTAGCGGTTCGTTTGGGACCCAGTACTTC	CASSIGVRFGTSGSFGTQYF
TRBV24-1	once	-	TRBJ2-1	TGTGCCACCAGTGAAAGTGACTTCTCTTATACCCATGAGCAGTTCTTC	CATSESDFSYTHEQFF
TRBV19	-	-	TRBJ2-3	TGTGCCAGTGAGCCTAGGGGCACAGATACGCAGTATTTT	CASEPRGTDTQYF
TRBV6-2/TRBV6-3	few	-	TRBJ2-5	TGTGCCAGCAGTTCCCAAGAGACCCAGTACTTC	CASSSQETQYF
TRBV28	-	-	TRBJ2-7	TGTGCCAGCAGTAAGGGGGGCGGGGCGGGAACCTACGAGCAGTACTTC	CASSKGGGAGTYEQYF
TRBV18	-	TRBD2	TRBJ2-2	TGTGCCAGCTCAACCGCAGAGCGGGGGCCCAACACCGGGGAGCTGTTTTTT	CASSTAERGPNTGELFF
TRBV30	-	TRBD1	TRBJ1-1	TGTGCCTGGAGTTTCTTCGACAGGGGGGGGGAAGCTTTCTTT	CAWSFFDRGGEAFF
TRBV27	-	-	TRBJ2-5	TGTGCCAGCACCGGAACAGGGACCCAAGAGACCCAGTACTTC	CASTGTGTQETQYF
TRBV19	few	TRBD1	TRBJ1-4	TGTGCCACTAACGACAGGGGGCCGACTAATGAAAAACTGTTTTTT	CATNDRGPTNEKLFF
TRBV25-1	-	TRBD2	TRBJ2-7	TGTGCCAGCGACCGATGGCTAGCGGGAGCGTACGAGCAGTACTTC	CASDRWLAGAYEQYF
TRBV15	few	TRBD1	TRBJ2-1	TGTGCCACCAGCAGATTCCGAGAGGGGGCGGATGAGCAGTTCTTC	CATSRFREGADEQFF
TRBV11-3	-	TRBD1	TRBJ2-7	TGTGCCAGCAGCAGGGGACAGGGGGCCCGCTACGAGCAGTACTTC	CASSRGQGARYEQYF
TRBV6-4	-	-	TRBJ2-6	TGTGCCAGCAGCGAAGACAGCTCTGGGGCCAACGTCCTGACTTTC	CASSEDSSGANVLTF
TRBV3-1/TRBV3-2	-	TRBD2	TRBJ2-5	TGTGCCAGCAGCCAAGGGAATAGCGGGGAAGAGACCCAGTACTTC	CASSQGNSGEETQYF
TRBV5-5	-	-	TRBJ1-2	TGTGCCAGCAGCCATTTACAAACCCTGGGGGGCTACACCTTC	CASSHLQTLGGYTF
TRBV3-1/TRBV3-2	-	-	TRBJ2-3	TGTGCCAGCAGCCAAGCCCCCCGTAGCACAGATACGCAGTATTTT	CASSQAPRSTDTQYF
TRBV18	-	TRBD1	TRBJ1-1	TGTGCCAGCTCAACGACAGGGGGGCACACTGAAGCTTTCTTT	CASSTTGGHTEAFF
TRBV2	-	-	TRBJ2-3	-	CASILVRLGSAYF
TRBV29-1	-	-	TRBJ2-7	TGCAGCGTTGAGGTCCAGCGGCGGATCGGCGGGCCTTACGAGCAGTACTTC	CSVEVQRRIGGPYEQYF
TRBV7-7	-	-	TRBJ2-7	TGTGCTAGCAGCTTAGCTGGGGTCGAGGACGAGCAGTACTTC	CASSLAGVEDEQYF
TRBV20-1	-	-	TRBJ2-2	TGCAGTGCTAGTTCGAGGGGGGGCAACACCGGGGAGCTGTTTTTT	CSASSRGGNTGELFF
TRBV14	many	-	TRBJ2-3	TGTGCCAGCAGCCGGGGAAGGGGGAGGCAGTATTTT	CASSRGRGRQYF
TRBV4-3	-	-	TRBJ2-1	TGCGCCAGCAGCCAAGCTCATGGGCAGGGAGCTTGGTTCTTC	CASSQAHGQGAWFF
TRBV5-5	-	TRBD2	TRBJ2-7	TGTGCCAGCAGCTTGGGGGTAGCGGGAGGTCTGGTCTACGAGCAGTACTTC	CASSLGVAGGLVYEQYF
TRBV9	once	-	TRBJ2-7	TGTGCCAGCAGCGTAGTGGACAGCAGCTACGAGCAGTACTTC	CASSVVDSSYEQYF
TRBV6-5	once	-	TRBJ1-1	TGTGCCAGCAATTACGGTAACACTGAAGCTTTCTTT	CASNYGNTEAFF
TRBV28	-	-	TRBJ2-7	TGTGCCAGCAGTTTTGCGTCCTACGAGCAGTACTTC	CASSFASYEQYF
TRBV5-7	-	TRBD1	TRBJ2-3	TGTGCCAGCAGCCCCGACAGGGGAACAAACACAGATACGCAGTATTTT	CASSPDRGTNTDTQYF
TRBV30	-	-	TRBJ1-1	TGTGCCTGGAGTGGTGAGGAGGGTGCTGAAGCTTTCTTT	CAWSGEEGAEAFF
TRBV28	-	-	TRBJ2-7	TGTGCCAGCAGTATAGCCTACGAGCAGTACTTC	CASSIAYEQYF
TRBV2	-	TRBD1	TRBJ2-2	TGTGCCACACGGGACAGCGCGAACACCGGGGAGCTGTTTTTT	CATRDSANTGELFF
TRBV3-1/TRBV3-2	-	TRBD2	TRBJ2-5	TGTGCCAGCAGCCAAGGGTCGCTGGCTAGCGGGAGTTTAGAGACCCAGTACTTC	CASSQGSLASGSLETQYF
TRBV7-9	-	-	TRBJ1-2	TGTGCCAGCAGCTTAGGGGGTAGGGCGCAACCCTATGGCTACACCTTC	CASSLGGRAQPYGYTF
TRBV10-3	-	TRBD2	TRBJ2-5	TGTGCCATCAGTGACCCCGGGACTAGGGACGAGACCCAGTACTTC	CAISDPGTRDETQYF
TRBV5-1	-	TRBD1	TRBJ1-3	TGCGCCAGCAGCATAAGCCAGGGGGCTACAGGAAACACCATATATTTT	CASSISQGATGNTIYF
TRBV3-1/TRBV3-2	-	TRBD1	TRBJ1-1	TGTGCCAGCAGCCCCCACGGCAGGGGGCGGGGAACTGAAGCTTTCTTT	CASSPHGRGRGTEAFF
TRBV3-1/TRBV3-2	-	-	TRBJ2-6	TGTGCCAGCAGCCAAAGGGGTCCTGGGGCCAACGTCCTGACTTTC	CASSQRGPGANVLTF
TRBV10-3	-	-	TRBJ1-2	TGTGCCATCAGTGAGGGTGTATGGCAGGGAAGCAATGGCTACACCTTC	CAISEGVWQGSNGYTF
TRBV5-5	-	TRBD1	TRBJ2-7	TGTGCCAGCAGCCCTACAACAGGGGACTCCTACGAGCAGTACTTC	CASSPTTGDSYEQYF
TRBV6-5	-	-	TRBJ1-1	TGTGCCAGCAGAAAAGATTTTAACACTGAAGCTTTCTTT	CASRKDFNTEAFF
TRBV12-3/TRBV12-4	-	-	TRBJ1-2	TGTGCCAGCACCCTCCTGGGAGGGTACGGCTACACCTTC	CASTLLGGYGYTF
TRBV27	-	TRBD2	TRBJ2-7	TGTGCCAGCAGTTTTACCCTAGCGGGAGGGCCTGACGAGCAGTACTTC	CASSFTLAGGPDEQYF
TRBV19	few	TRBD2	TRBJ2-3	TGTGCCAGTAGTATAGCGGGGGGGCTGACAGATACGCAGTATTTT	CASSIAGGLTDTQYF
TRBV12-5	-	-	TRBJ1-2	TGTGCTAGTGGTTTGGAACAGGGTGAGGCATATGGCTACACCTTC	CASGLEQGEAYGYTF
TRBV18	-	-	TRBJ2-7	TGTGCCAGCCTAGGGGGGGCAGGCCCCTACGAGCAGTACTTC	CASLGGAGPYEQYF
TRBV5-1	-	-	TRBJ2-7	TGCGCCAGCAGTTCTCGGGACCTCGAGCAGTACTTC	CASSSRDLEQYF